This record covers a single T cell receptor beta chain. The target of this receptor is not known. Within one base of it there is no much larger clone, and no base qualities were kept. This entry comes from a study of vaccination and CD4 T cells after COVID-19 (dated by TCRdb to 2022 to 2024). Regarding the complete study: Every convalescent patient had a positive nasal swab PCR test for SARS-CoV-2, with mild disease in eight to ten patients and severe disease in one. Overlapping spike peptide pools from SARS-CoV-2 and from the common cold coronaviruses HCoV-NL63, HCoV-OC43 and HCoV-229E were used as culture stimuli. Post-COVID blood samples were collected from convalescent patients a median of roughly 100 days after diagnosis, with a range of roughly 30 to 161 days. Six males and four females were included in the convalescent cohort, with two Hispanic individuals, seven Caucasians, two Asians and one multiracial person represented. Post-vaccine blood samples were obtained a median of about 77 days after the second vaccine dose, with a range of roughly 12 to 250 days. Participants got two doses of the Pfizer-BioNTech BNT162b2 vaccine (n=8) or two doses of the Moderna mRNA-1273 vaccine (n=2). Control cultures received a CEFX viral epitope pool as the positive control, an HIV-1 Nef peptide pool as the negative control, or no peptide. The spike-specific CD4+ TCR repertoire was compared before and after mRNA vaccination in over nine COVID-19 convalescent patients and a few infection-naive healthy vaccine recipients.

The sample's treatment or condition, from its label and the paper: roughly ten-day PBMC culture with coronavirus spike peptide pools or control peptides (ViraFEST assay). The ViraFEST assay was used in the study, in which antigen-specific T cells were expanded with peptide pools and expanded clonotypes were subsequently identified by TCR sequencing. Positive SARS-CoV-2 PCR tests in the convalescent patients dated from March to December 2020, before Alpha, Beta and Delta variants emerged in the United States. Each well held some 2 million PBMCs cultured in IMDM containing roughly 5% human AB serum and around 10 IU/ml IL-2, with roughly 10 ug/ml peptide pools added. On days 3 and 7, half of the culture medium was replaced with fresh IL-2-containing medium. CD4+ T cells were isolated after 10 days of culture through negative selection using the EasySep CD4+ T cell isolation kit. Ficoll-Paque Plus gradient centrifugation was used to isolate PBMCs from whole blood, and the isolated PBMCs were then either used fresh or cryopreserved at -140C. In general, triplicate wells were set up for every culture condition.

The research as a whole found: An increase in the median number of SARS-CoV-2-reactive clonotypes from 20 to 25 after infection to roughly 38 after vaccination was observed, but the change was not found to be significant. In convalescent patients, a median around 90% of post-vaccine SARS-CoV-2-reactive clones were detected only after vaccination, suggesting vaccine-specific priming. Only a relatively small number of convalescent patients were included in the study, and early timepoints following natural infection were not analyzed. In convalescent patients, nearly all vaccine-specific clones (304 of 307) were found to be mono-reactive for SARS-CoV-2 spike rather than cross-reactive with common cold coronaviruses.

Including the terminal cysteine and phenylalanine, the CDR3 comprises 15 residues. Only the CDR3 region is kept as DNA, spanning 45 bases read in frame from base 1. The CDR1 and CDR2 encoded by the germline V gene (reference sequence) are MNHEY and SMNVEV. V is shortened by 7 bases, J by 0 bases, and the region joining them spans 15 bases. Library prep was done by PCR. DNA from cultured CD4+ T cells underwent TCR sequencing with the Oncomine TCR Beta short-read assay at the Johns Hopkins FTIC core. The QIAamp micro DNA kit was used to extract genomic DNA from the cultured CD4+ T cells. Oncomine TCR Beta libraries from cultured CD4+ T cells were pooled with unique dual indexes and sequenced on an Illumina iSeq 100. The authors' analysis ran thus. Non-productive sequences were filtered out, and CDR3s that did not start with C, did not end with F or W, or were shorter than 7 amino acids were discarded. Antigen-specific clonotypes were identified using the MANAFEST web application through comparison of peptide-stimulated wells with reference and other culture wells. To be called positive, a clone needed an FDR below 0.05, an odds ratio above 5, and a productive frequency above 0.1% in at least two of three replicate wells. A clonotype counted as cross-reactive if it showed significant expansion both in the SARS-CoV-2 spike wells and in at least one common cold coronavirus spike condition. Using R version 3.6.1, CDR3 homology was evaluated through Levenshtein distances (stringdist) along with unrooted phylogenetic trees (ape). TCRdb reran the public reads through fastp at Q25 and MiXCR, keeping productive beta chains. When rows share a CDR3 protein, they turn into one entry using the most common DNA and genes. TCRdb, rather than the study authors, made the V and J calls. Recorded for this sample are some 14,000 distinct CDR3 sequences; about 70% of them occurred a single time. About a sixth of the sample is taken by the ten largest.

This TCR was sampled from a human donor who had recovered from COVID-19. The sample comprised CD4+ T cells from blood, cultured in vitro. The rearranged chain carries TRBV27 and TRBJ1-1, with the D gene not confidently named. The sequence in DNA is TGTGCCAGCACCCCGGATCCTTTTCTGAACACTGAAGCTTTCTTT. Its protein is CASTPDPFLNTEAFF.